This is a list of T cell receptor beta chains from one sample in a study of shared clonotypes between healthy human individuals. The repertoire was sequenced with immunoSEQ multiplex PCR; TCRdb's copy has only in-frame clones and lacks some. The sample contains over 75,000 clones, 60% to 70% of which appear only once. The sample was memory CD8+ T cells sorted from blood. The receptors derive from a man aged 25-40 years in good health. Both conserved end residues are part of each CDR3. Each record gives: clone size, D gene, V gene, J gene, CDR3 DNA, CDR3 protein. The D gene is left open where the match is weak. Where a row states a size, it is once, few, many or the class of an expanded clone; other rows omit it.

>NA|NA|TRBV11-2|TRBJ2-2
TGTGCCAGCAGCTTAGGGGCGGGATCGAACACCGGGGAGCTGTTTTTT
CASSLGAGSNTGELFF
>NA|TRBD2|TRBV28|TRBJ2-1
TGTGCCAGCAGTTTTCTAGCGGGAGGAACCAATGAGCAGTTCTTC
CASSFLAGGTNEQFF
>NA|TRBD2|TRBV6-5|TRBJ2-1
TGTGCCAGCAGTTACCCGACTGGCGGGAGGGGGAATGAGCAGTTCTTC
CASSYPTGGRGNEQFF
>NA|NA|TRBV19|TRBJ2-1
TGTGCCAGTAGTATGGCCTCCCGGAGGGTGGAGTTCTTC
CASSMASRRVEFF
>NA|NA|TRBV14|TRBJ2-2
TGTGCCAGCAGCCTGGTTGTCAAGGGGGAGCTGTTTTTT
CASSLVVKGELFF
>NA|NA|TRBV14|TRBJ2-2
TGTGCCAGCAGCCAAGCTAGCACCGGGGAGCTGTTTTTT
CASSQASTGELFF
>NA|NA|TRBV11-3|TRBJ2-7
TGTGCCAGCAGCTCCGAATGGACAGAGCTCTACGAGCAGTACTTC
CASSSEWTELYEQYF
>NA|NA|TRBV11-2|TRBJ1-5
TGTGCCAGCAGCTTAGGGCAGGGAAATCAGCCCCAGCATTTT
CASSLGQGNQPQHF
>NA|TRBD1|TRBV13|TRBJ2-5
TGTGCCAGCAGCTGGGTGGACAGGGAGAACCTCCAAGAGACCCAGTACTTC
CASSWVDRENLQETQYF
>NA|TRBD1|TRBV28|TRBJ2-3
TGTGCCAGCAGCTCAGGGGGCGGCACAGATACGCAGTATTTT
CASSSGGGTDTQYF
>NA|TRBD2|TRBV5-4|TRBJ2-2
TGTGCCAGCAGCATACTAGCGGGAGGGCCCACCGGGGAGCTGTTTTTT
CASSILAGGPTGELFF
>few|NA|TRBV7-8|TRBJ2-7
TGTGCCAGCAGCTTATACGGCTCATGGCCTGCCTTC
CASSLYGSWPAF
>NA|NA|TRBV2|TRBJ2-5
TGTGCCAGAAATACAGGGAACTTCGAGACCCAGTACTTC
CARNTGNFETQYF
>NA|NA|TRBV7-9|TRBJ1-5
TGTGCCAGCAGCTTAGGCCCGGATCAGCCCCAGCATTTT
CASSLGPDQPQHF
>many|TRBD2|TRBV6-1|TRBJ2-3
TGTGCCAGCAGTGGACTAGCGGGAGCAGATACGCAGTATTTT
CASSGLAGADTQYF